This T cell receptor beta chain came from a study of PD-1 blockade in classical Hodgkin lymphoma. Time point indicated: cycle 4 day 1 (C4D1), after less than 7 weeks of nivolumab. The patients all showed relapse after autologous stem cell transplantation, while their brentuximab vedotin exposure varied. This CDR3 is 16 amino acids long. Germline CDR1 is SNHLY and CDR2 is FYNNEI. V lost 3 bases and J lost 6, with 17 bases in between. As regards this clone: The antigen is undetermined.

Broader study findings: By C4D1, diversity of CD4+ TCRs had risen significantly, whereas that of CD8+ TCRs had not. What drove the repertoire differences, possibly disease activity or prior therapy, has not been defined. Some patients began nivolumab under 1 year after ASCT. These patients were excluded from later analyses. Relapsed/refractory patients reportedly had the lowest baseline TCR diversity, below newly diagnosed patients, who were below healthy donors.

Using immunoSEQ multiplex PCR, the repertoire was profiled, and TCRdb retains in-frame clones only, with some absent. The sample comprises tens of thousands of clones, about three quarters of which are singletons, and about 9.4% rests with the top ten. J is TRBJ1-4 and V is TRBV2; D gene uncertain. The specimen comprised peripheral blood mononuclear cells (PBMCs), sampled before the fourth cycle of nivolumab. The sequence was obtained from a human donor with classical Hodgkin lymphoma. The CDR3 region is CASSDRTLTSDEKLFF. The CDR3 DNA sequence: TGTGCCAGCAGTGACAGGACTCTCACATCGGATGAAAAACTGTTTTTT.